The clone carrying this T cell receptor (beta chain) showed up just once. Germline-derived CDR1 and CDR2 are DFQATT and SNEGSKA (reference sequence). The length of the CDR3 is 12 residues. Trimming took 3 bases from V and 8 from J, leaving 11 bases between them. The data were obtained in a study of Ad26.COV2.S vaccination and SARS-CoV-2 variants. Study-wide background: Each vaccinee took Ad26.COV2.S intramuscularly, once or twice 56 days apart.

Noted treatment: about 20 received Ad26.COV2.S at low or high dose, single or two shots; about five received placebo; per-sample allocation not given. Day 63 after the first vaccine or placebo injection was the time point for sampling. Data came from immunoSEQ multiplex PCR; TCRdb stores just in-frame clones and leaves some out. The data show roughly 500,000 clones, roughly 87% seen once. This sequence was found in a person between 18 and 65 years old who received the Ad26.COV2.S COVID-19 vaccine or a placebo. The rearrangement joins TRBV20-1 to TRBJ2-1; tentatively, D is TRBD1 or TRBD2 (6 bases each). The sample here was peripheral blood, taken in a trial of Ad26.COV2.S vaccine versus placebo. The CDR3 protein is CSASFGGHEQFF. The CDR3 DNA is TGCAGTGCTAGTTTCGGGGGCCATGAGCAGTTCTTC.